The rows below give T cell receptor beta chains drawn from one sample of a study of control samples from healthy donors and cancer patients. Profiling relied on immunoSEQ multiplex PCR, and the TCRdb table lists in-frame clones only, not all of them. The sample consists of about 110,000 clones, around 89% of them appearing once. Sequenced material: blood. All receptors come from a woman between 50 and 59 years old in good health. CDR3s include the opening cysteine and the closing phenylalanine or tryptophan. The order of the fields is CDR3 protein, CDR3 DNA, J gene, clone size, V gene, D gene. D genes are given only for firm matches. Only some rows state a clone size, as once, few, many or a class for expanded clones.

CDR3 protein: CAWMVRELAGVGYTF
CDR3 DNA: TGTGCCTGGATGGTAAGGGAGTTAGCAGGCGTTGGCTACACCTTC
J gene: TRBJ1-2
clone size: .
V gene: TRBV30
D gene: .

CDR3 protein: CASSLGGDTYNSPLHF
CDR3 DNA: TGTGCCAGCAGCTTAGGGGGCGATACCTATAATTCACCCCTCCACTTT
J gene: TRBJ1-6
clone size: once
V gene: TRBV11-2
D gene: .

CDR3 protein: CASRAQQGAREKLFF
CDR3 DNA: TGTGCCAGTAGGGCCCAACAGGGGGCGCGTGAAAAACTGTTTTTT
J gene: TRBJ1-4
clone size: .
V gene: TRBV19
D gene: TRBD1

CDR3 protein: CASSEKALAGGQNEQFF
CDR3 DNA: TGTGCCAGCAGTGAAAAGGCCCTAGCGGGGGGGCAAAATGAGCAGTTCTTC
J gene: TRBJ2-1
clone size: few
V gene: TRBV2
D gene: TRBD2

CDR3 protein: CASSSPPIGQNGYTF
CDR3 DNA: TGTGCCAGCAGCTCTCCGCCGATAGGACAGAATGGCTACACCTTC
J gene: TRBJ1-2
clone size: .
V gene: TRBV7-2
D gene: .

CDR3 protein: CASSITWERWETQYF
CDR3 DNA: TGTGCCAGTAGTATAACGTGGGAGCGGTGGGAGACCCAGTACTTC
J gene: TRBJ2-5
clone size: .
V gene: TRBV19
D gene: .

CDR3 protein: CASSLVAGRVTNNEQFF
CDR3 DNA: TGTGCCAGCAGCTTAGTAGCAGGGAGGGTAACTAACAATGAGCAGTTCTTC
J gene: TRBJ2-1
clone size: .
V gene: TRBV7-9
D gene: TRBD2

CDR3 protein: CASKTRRQGVGPIFGYTF
CDR3 DNA: TGTGCCAGTAAAACGAGACGTCAGGGTGTGGGCCCTATCTTTGGCTACACCTTC
J gene: TRBJ1-2
clone size: once
V gene: TRBV5-4
D gene: .

CDR3 protein: CASGLLEAPNYGYTF
CDR3 DNA: TGTGCTAGTGGTTTGCTGGAGGCCCCAAACTATGGCTACACCTTC
J gene: TRBJ1-2
clone size: .
V gene: TRBV12-5
D gene: .

CDR3 protein: CASSPGTSGGEQYF
CDR3 DNA: TGTGCCAGCTCACCCGGGACTAGCGGGGGTGAGCAGTACTTC
J gene: TRBJ2-7
clone size: .
V gene: TRBV18
D gene: TRBD2

CDR3 protein: CASSLNSGESYNEQFF
CDR3 DNA: TGTGCCAGCAGCTTAAACAGCGGGGAATCCTACAATGAGCAGTTCTTC
J gene: TRBJ2-1
clone size: .
V gene: TRBV7-8
D gene: TRBD2

CDR3 protein: CSSLFQGTAYNEQFF
CDR3 DNA: TGCAGCTCCTTGTTTCAAGGGACAGCTTACAATGAGCAGTTCTTC
J gene: TRBJ2-1
clone size: .
V gene: TRBV29-1
D gene: TRBD1

CDR3 protein: CASSQWGGWDGYTF
CDR3 DNA: TGTGCCAGCAGTCAATGGGGAGGGTGGGATGGCTACACCTTC
J gene: TRBJ1-2
clone size: .
V gene: TRBV6-5
D gene: .

CDR3 protein: CASSDRVQGFHNEQFF
CDR3 DNA: TGCGCCAGCAGTGACCGAGTACAGGGGTTTCACAATGAGCAGTTCTTC
J gene: TRBJ2-1
clone size: few
V gene: TRBV10-1
D gene: TRBD1

CDR3 protein: CASHRDNKSPLHF
CDR3 DNA: TGTGCCAGTCACCGGGACAATAAGTCACCCCTCCACTTT
J gene: TRBJ1-6
clone size: few
V gene: TRBV12-3/TRBV12-4
D gene: .

CDR3 protein: CASSFVAGSNEQFF
CDR3 DNA: TGTGCCAGCAGCTTTGTTGCAGGGTCCAATGAGCAGTTCTTC
J gene: TRBJ2-1
clone size: .
V gene: TRBV7-2
D gene: .

CDR3 protein: CTSSQDSSGRAYNEQFF
CDR3 DNA: TGCACCAGCAGCCAAGATTCCAGCGGGAGGGCATACAATGAGCAGTTCTTC
J gene: TRBJ2-1
clone size: .
V gene: TRBV1
D gene: .

CDR3 protein: CSVEGDLLNTEAFF
CDR3 DNA: TGCAGCGTTGAAGGGGACTTACTGAACACTGAAGCTTTCTTT
J gene: TRBJ1-1
clone size: once
V gene: TRBV29-1
D gene: .

CDR3 protein: CASSSYTYEQYF
CDR3 DNA: TGTGCCAGCAGTTCGTATACCTACGAGCAGTACTTC
J gene: TRBJ2-7
clone size: .
V gene: TRBV6-2/TRBV6-3
D gene: .

CDR3 protein: CASSLSNEQFF
CDR3 DNA: TGTGCCAGCAGCTTGAGTAATGAGCAGTTCTTC
J gene: TRBJ2-1
clone size: .
V gene: TRBV7-8
D gene: .

CDR3 protein: CASSTRQSSYNSPLHF
CDR3 DNA: TGTGCCAGCAGCACCCGACAGAGCTCCTATAATTCACCCCTCCACTTT
J gene: TRBJ1-6
clone size: .
V gene: TRBV7-3
D gene: .